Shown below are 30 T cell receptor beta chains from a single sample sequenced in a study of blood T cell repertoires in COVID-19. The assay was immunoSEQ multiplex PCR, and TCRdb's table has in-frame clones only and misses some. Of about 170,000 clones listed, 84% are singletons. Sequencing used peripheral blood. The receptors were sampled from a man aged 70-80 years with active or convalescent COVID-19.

The CDR3 region has the DNA TGTGCCAGTGCTAGGGGCAGGGGAAATGAGCAGTTCTTC. Translated, it gives CASARGRGNEQFF. V usage is TRBV19 and J usage is TRBJ2-1; D is perhaps TRBD1 (6 bases). Trimming shortened V by 8 bases and J by 7 bases, and 15 bases separated the two germline ends. The CDR3 consists of 13 residues. Germline V gene sequence: CDR1 LNHDA, CDR2 SQIVND (reference sequence).

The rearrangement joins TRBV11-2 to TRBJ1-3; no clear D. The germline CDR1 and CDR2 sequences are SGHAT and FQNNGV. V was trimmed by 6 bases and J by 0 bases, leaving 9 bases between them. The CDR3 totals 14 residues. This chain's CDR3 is CASRQTDSGNTIYF. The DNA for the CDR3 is TGTGCCAGCAGACAAACAGACTCTGGAAACACCATATATTTT.

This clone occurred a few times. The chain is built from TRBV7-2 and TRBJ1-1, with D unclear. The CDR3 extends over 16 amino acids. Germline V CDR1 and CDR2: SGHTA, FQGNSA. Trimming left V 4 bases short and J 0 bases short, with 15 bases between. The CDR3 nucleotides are TGTGCCAGCAGCTCGTCCGGGTCACGGATGAACACTGAAGCTTTCTTT. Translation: CASSSSGSRMNTEAFF.

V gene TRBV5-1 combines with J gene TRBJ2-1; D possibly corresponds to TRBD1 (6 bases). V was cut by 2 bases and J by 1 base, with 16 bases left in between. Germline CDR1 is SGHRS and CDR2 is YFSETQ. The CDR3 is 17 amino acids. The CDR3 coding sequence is TGCGCCAGCAGCTTTGTCCCAGGGGCGGGTTCCTACAATGAGCAGTTCTTC. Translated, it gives CASSFVPGAGSYNEQFF.

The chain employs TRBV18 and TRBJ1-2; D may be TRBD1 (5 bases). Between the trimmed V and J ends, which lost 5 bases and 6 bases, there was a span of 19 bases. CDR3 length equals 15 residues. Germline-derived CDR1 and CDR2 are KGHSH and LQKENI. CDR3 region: CASSGGQRGRDGYTF. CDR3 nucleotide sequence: TGTGCCAGCTCAGGTGGTCAAAGGGGTCGGGATGGCTACACCTTC.

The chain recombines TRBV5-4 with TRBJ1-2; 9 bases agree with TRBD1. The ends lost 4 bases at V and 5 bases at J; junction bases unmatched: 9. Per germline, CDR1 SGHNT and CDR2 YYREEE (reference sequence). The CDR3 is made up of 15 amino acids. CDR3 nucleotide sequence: TGTGCCAGCAGCCTACGACAGGGGGTAGGGTATGGCTACACCTTC. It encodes CASSLRQGVGYGYTF. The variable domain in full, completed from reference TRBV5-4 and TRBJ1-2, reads ETGVTQSPTHLIKTRGQQVTLRCSSQSGHNTVSWYQQALGQGPQFIFQYYREEENGRGNFPPRFSGLQFPNYSSELNVNALELDDSALYLCASSLRQGVGYGYTFGSGTRLTVV.

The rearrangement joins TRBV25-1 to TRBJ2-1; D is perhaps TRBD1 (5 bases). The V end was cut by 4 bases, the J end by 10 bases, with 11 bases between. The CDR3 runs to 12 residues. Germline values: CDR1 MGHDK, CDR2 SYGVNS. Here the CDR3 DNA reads TGTGCCAGCAGTGTTGGGGCTGCAGAGCAGTTCTTC. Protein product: CASSVGAAEQFF. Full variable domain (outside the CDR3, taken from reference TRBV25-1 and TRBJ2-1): EADIYQTPRYLVIGTGKKITLECSQTMGHDKMYWYQQDPGMELHLIHYSYGVNSTEKGDLSSESTVSRIRTEHFPLTLESARPSHTSQYLCASSVGAAEQFFGPGTRLTVL.

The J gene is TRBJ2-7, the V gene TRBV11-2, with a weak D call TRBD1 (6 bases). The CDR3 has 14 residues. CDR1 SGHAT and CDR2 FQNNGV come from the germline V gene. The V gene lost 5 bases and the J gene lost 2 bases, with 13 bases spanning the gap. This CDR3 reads CASSHPGQTYEQYF. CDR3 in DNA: TGTGCCAGCAGCCACCCCGGACAGACCTACGAGCAGTACTTC.

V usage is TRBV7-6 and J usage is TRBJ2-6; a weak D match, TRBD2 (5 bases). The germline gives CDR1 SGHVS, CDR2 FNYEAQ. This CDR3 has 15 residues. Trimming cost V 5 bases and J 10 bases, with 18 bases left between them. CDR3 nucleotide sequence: TGTGCCAGCAGCCCCTCCCGAGCGGAAAATAACGTCCTGACTTTC. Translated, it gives CASSPSRAENNVLTF.

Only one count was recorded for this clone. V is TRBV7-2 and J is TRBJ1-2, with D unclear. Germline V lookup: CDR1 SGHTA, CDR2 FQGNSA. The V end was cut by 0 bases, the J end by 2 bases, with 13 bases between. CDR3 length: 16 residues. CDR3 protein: CASSLAQNGLNYGYTF. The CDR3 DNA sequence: TGTGCCAGCAGCTTAGCACAGAACGGATTAAACTATGGCTACACCTTC.

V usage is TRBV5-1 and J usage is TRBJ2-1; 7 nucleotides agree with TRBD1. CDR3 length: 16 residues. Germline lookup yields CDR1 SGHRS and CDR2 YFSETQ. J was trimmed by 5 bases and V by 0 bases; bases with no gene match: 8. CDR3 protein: CASSLATGKLDNEQFF. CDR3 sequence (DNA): TGCGCCAGCAGCTTGGCGACAGGGAAGTTGGACAATGAGCAGTTCTTC. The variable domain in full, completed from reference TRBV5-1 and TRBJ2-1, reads KAGVTQTPRYLIKTRGQQVTLSCSPISGHRSVSWYQQTPGQGLQFLFEYFSETQRNKGNFPGRFSGRQFSNSRSEMNVSTLELGDSALYLCASSLATGKLDNEQFFGPGTRLTVL.

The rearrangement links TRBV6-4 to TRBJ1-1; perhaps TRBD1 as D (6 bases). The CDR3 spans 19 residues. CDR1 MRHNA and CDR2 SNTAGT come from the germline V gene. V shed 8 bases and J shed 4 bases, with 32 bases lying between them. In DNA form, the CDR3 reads TGTGCCAGCCGAGGGACACCCTATGGGGGTCCGACGGGGAGCACTGAAGCTTTCTTT. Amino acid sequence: CASRGTPYGGPTGSTEAFF.

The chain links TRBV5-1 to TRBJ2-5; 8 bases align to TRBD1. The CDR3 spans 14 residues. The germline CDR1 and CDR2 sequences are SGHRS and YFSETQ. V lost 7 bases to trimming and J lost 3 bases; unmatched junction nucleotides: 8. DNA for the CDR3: TGCGCCAGCTATGTAATGGACAGGGAAGAGACCCAGTACTTC. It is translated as CASYVMDREETQYF.

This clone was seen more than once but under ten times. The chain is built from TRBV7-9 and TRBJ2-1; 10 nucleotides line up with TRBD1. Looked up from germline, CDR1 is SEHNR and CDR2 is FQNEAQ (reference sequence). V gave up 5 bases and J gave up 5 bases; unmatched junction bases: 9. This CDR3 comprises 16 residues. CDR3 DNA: TGTGCCAGCAGCGCAGAAGACAGGGGGCGAGACAATGAGCAGTTCTTC. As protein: CASSAEDRGRDNEQFF.

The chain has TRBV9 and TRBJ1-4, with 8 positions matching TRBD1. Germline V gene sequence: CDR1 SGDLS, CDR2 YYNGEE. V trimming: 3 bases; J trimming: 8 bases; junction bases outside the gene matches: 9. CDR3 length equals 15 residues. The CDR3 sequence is CASSGWTGPGEKLFF. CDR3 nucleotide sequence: TGTGCCAGCAGCGGGTGGACAGGGCCAGGGGAAAAACTGTTTTTT.

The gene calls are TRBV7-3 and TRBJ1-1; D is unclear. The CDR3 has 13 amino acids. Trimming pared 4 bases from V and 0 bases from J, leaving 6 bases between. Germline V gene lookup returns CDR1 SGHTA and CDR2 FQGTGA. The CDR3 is CASSSAVNTEAFF. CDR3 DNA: TGTGCCAGCAGCTCTGCAGTGAACACTGAAGCTTTCTTT.

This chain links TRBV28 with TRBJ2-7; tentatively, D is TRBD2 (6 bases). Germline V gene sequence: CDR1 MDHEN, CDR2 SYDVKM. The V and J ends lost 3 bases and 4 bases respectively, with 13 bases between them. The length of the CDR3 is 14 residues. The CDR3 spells CASSFVGEDYEQYF. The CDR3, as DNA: TGTGCCAGCAGTTTTGTCGGGGAGGATTACGAGCAGTACTTC.

The chain's CDR3 is CASSLDWGGNSPLHF. Here the CDR3 DNA reads TGCGCCAGCAGCTTGGATTGGGGGGGTAATTCACCCCTCCACTTT. The rearrangement joins TRBV5-1 to TRBJ1-6; the D gene is possibly TRBD1 (5 bases). The V end lost 0 bases, the J end lost 6 bases, and 10 bases lay between the germline ends. The CDR3 covers 15 residues. Germline CDR1 reads SGHRS; CDR2 reads YFSETQ.

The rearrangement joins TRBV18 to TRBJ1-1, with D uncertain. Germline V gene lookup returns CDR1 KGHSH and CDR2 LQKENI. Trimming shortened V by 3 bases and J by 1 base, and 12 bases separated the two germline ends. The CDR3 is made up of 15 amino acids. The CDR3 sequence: CASSPRRETNTEAFF. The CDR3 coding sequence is TGTGCCAGCTCACCGCGACGGGAAACGAACACTGAAGCTTTCTTT.

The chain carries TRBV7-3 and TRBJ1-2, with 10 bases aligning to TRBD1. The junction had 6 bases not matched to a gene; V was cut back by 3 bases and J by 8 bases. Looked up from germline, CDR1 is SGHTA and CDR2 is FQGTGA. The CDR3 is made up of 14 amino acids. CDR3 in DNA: TGTGCCAGCAGCTTTGGGACAGGGGAGGGCGGCTACACCTTC. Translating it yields CASSFGTGEGGYTF.

The CDR3 DNA reads TGTGCCAGCTCTCCGACAGGGGGCCGAGCAACTAATGAAAAACTGTTTTTT. This sequence encodes CASSPTGGRATNEKLFF. V and J are TRBV18 and TRBJ1-4; TRBD1 aligns across 10 bases. CDR3 length: 17 amino acids. CDR1 is KGHSH, CDR2 LQKENI, per germline. With 6 bases clipped from V and 0 bases from J, the junction kept 7 bases outside the gene matches.

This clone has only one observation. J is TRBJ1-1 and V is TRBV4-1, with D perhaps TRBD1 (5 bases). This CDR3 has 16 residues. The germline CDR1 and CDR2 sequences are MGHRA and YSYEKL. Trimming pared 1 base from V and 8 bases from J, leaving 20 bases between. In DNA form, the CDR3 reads TGCGCCAGCAGCCAAGGGGGTGGGGGAGGGTTTAAGGAAGCTTTCTTT. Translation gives CASSQGGGGGFKEAFF.

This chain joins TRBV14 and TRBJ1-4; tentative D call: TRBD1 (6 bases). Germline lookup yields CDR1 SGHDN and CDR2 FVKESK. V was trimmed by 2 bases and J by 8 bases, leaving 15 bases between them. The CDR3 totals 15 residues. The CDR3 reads CASSQSGGRGEKLFF. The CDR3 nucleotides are TGTGCCAGCAGCCAATCTGGGGGCAGGGGCGAAAAACTGTTTTTT. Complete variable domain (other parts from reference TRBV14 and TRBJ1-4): EAGVTQFPSHSVIEKGQTVTLRCDPISGHDNLYWYRRVMGKEIKFLLHFVKESKQDESGMPNNRFLAERTGGTYSTLKVQPAELEDSGVYFCASSQSGGRGEKLFFGSGTQLSVL.

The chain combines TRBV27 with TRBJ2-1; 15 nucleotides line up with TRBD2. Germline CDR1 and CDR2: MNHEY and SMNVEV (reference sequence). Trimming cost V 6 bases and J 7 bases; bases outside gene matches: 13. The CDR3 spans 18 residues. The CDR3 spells CASSLGGLAGGPENEQFF. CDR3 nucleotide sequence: TGTGCCAGCAGCCTAGGAGGACTAGCGGGAGGGCCGGAAAATGAGCAGTTCTTC.

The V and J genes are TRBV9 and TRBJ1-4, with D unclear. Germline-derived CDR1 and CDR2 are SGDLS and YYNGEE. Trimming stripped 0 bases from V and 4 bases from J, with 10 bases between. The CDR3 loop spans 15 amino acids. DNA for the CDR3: TGTGCCAGCAGCGTAGGAGGGCGATTTAATGAAAAACTGTTTTTT. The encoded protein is CASSVGGRFNEKLFF.

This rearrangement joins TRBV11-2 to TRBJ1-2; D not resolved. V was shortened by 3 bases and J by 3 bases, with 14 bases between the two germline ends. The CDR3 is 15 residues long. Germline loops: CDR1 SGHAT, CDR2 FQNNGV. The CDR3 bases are TGTGCCAGCAGCTTGAATCACCCTACGGACTATGGCTACACCTTC. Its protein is CASSLNHPTDYGYTF.

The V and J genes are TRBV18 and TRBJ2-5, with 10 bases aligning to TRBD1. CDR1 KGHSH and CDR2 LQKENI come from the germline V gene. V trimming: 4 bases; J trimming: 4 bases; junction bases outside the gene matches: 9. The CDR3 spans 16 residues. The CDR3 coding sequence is TGTGCCAGCTCACTCTCGTCGGGACAGGGGACAGAGACCCAGTACTTC. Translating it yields CASSLSSGQGTETQYF.

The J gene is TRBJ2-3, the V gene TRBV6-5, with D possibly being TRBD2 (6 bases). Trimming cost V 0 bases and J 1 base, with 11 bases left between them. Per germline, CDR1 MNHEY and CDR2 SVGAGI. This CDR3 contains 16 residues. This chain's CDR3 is CASSYSGTWGTDTQYF. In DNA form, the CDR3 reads TGTGCCAGCAGTTACTCGGGGACTTGGGGCACAGATACGCAGTATTTT.

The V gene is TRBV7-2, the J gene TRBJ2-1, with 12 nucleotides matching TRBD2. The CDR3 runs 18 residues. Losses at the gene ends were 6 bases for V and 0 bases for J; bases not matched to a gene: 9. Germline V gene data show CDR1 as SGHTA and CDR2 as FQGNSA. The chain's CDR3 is CASRRLAGAPSSYNEQFF. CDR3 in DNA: TGTGCCAGCAGGAGACTAGCGGGGGCTCCCAGCTCCTACAATGAGCAGTTCTTC.

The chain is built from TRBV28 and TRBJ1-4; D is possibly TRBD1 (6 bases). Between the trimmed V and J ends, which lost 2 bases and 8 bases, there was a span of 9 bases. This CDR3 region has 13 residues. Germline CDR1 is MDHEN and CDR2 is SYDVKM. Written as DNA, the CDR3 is TGTGCCAGCAGTTTAGCAGGGGCGGAAAAACTGTTTTTT. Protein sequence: CASSLAGAEKLFF.